One and the same sample provided the 26 T cell receptor beta chains below, sequenced in a study of shared clonotypes between healthy human individuals. Sequencing used immunoSEQ multiplex PCR; TCRdb keeps in-frame clones, though not all of them. Found here are 550,000 to 800,000 clones, about 92% of them singletons; the top ten hold less than 40%. Sequenced sample: memory CD8+ T cells from PBMCs. Specified subset: CD45RO+ cells pooled with CCR7-negative TemRA cells. Receptor source: a man aged 18 to 30 in good health. Some clones in this sample may be carry-over from other donors' samples.

The rearrangement uses TRBV15 and TRBJ2-3; D is perhaps TRBD1 (6 bases). The CDR3 has 13 residues. The V end lost 8 bases, the J end lost 3 bases, and 12 bases lay between the germline ends. Germline CDR1 and CDR2: LNHNV and YYDKDF (reference sequence). The CDR3 DNA is TGTGCCACCGGAGAGGGGGTGACAGATACGCAGTATTTT. Its translation: CATGEGVTDTQYF.

This rearrangement joins TRBV4-1 to TRBJ2-7; the match to TRBD2 covers 8 bases. Germline V gene sequence: CDR1 MGHRA, CDR2 YSYEKL. The V and J ends lost 4 bases and 5 bases, in that order; junction bases with no gene match: 4. The CDR3 totals 13 residues. CDR3 in DNA: TGCGCCAGCAGCCCCGGGACTAGTGACGAGCAGTACTTC. Translation gives CASSPGTSDEQYF.

The rearrangement links TRBV9 to TRBJ1-3; D is unresolved. Germline V CDR1 and CDR2: SGDLS, YYNGEE. V dropped 4 bases and J dropped 0 bases, with 14 bases sitting between them. The CDR3 extends over 16 amino acids. DNA of the CDR3: TGTGCCAGCAGCCCCGGAGGGATAAGCTCTGGAAACACCATATATTTT. Its translation: CASSPGGISSGNTIYF. Variable domain in full (rest from reference TRBV9 and TRBJ1-3): DSGVTQTPKHLITATGQRVTLRCSPRSGDLSVYWYQQSLDQGLQFLIQYYNGEERAKGNILERFSAQQFPDLHSELNLSSLELGDSALYFCASSPGGISSGNTIYFGEGSWLTVV.

The chain links TRBV27 to TRBJ2-7; TRBD2 agrees at 7 bases. J gave up 1 base and V 4 bases, and 4 bases lay outside the gene matches. In germline, CDR1 is MNHEY, CDR2 SMNVEV (reference sequence). This CDR3 comprises 14 residues. CDR3 loop: CASSSVLASYEQYF. As DNA, the CDR3 is TGTGCCAGCAGTTCGGTACTAGCGTCCTACGAGCAGTACTTC.

The chain combines TRBV4-3 with TRBJ2-1; 10 bases agree with TRBD2. The germline V gene encodes CDR1 LGHNA and CDR2 YSLEER. The CDR3 extends over 16 amino acids. V lost 0 bases and J lost 7; bases outside the gene matches: 6. The DNA for the CDR3 is TGCGCCAGCAGCCAAGACGGCCTAGCGGGAGTAAATGAGCAGTTCTTC. Translated: CASSQDGLAGVNEQFF.

This chain connects TRBV28 to TRBJ2-7, with D possibly being TRBD2 (5 bases). V was pared by 5 bases and J by 5 bases, with 16 bases between. The germline V gene encodes CDR1 MDHEN and CDR2 SYDVKM. The CDR3 loop spans 14 amino acids. The CDR3: CASSPSEGTDEQYF. CDR3 bases: TGTGCCAGCAGTCCGTCCGAGGGCACGGACGAGCAGTACTTC.

The chain uses TRBV13 and TRBJ2-3; a weak D match, TRBD2 (6 bases). The CDR3 totals 14 residues. Trimming shortened V by 5 bases and J by 4 bases, and 13 bases separated the two germline ends. Germline V lookup: CDR1 PRHDT, CDR2 FYEKMQ (reference sequence). The CDR3, as DNA: TGTGCCAGCAGCGTCGGGACTGCCCCAGATACGCAGTATTTT. Its translation: CASSVGTAPDTQYF. The full variable domain, rest sourced from reference TRBV13 and TRBJ2-3, is AAGVIQSPRHLIKEKRETATLKCYPIPRHDTVYWYQQGPGQDPQFLISFYEKMQSDKGSIPDRFSAQQFSDYHSELNMSSLELGDSALYFCASSVGTAPDTQYFGPGTRLTVL.

The genes are TRBV28 and TRBJ2-1; 7 nucleotides agree with TRBD2. With V trimmed by 8 bases and J by 5 bases, 12 bases remained unmatched. The CDR3 spans 15 residues. The V gene's germline CDR1 is MDHEN and CDR2 SYDVKM. CDR3 in amino acids: CASGYRLAVNNEQFF. CDR3 nucleotides: TGTGCCAGCGGCTATAGGCTAGCGGTTAACAATGAGCAGTTCTTC.

The V call is TRBV14, the J call TRBJ1-2; D uncertain. Germline CDR1 is SGHDN and CDR2 is FVKESK. V was pared by 1 base and J by 5 bases, with 11 bases between. The CDR3 loop spans 14 amino acids. The CDR3 DNA is TGTGCCAGCAGCCAAGGGACCTCGTTTTATGGCTACACCTTC. The encoded protein is CASSQGTSFYGYTF. The full variable domain, rest sourced from reference TRBV14 and TRBJ1-2, is EAGVTQFPSHSVIEKGQTVTLRCDPISGHDNLYWYRRVMGKEIKFLLHFVKESKQDESGMPNNRFLAERTGGTYSTLKVQPAELEDSGVYFCASSQGTSFYGYTFGSGTRLTVV.

Remarks on this clone: The same CDR3 arises from other DNA sequences in this sample as well. The chain is built from TRBV4-1 and TRBJ2-7; D ambiguous. Germline-derived CDR1 and CDR2 are MGHRA and YSYEKL. The CDR3 covers 13 residues. V was trimmed by 0 bases and J by 1 base, leaving 4 bases between them. CDR3 nucleotide sequence: TGCGCCAGCAGCCAAGATTGGTCCTACGAGCAGTACTTC. It is translated as CASSQDWSYEQYF.

The chain's CDR3 is CASSYSNRESYEQYF. The DNA of the CDR3 is TGTGCCAGCAGTTACTCGAATAGGGAGTCCTACGAGCAGTACTTC. The J gene is TRBJ2-5, the V gene TRBV6-6; tentative D call: TRBD2 (5 bases). Near its end, the DNA agrees better with TRBJ2-7, so the J call may be wrong. The length of the CDR3 is 15 residues. CDR1 and CDR2 (germline): MNHNY, SVGAGI (reference sequence).

The chain joins TRBV19 to TRBJ1-1; possibly TRBD1 for D (5 bases). The CDR3 runs to 15 residues. Germline CDR1 reads LNHDA; CDR2 reads SQIVND (reference sequence). Trimming took off 0 bases at V and 5 bases at J, with 13 bases between the two ends. The DNA of the CDR3 is TGTGCCAGTAGTATAGATGAGTTCGGGGGGACTGAAGCTTTCTTT. The encoded protein is CASSIDEFGGTEAFF.

The gene calls are TRBV27 and TRBJ1-2; no reliable D call. The germline V and J ends were trimmed by 0 bases and 3 bases, with 11 bases remaining between them. The germline V gene encodes CDR1 MNHEY and CDR2 SMNVEV (reference sequence). CDR3 length: 15 residues. CDR3 in amino acids: CASSLSGSDYYGYTF. CDR3 coding DNA: TGTGCCAGCAGTTTATCGGGGTCCGACTACTATGGCTACACCTTC.

The chain couples TRBV27 to TRBJ1-3; 9 nucleotides line up with TRBD1. Germline V CDR1 and CDR2: MNHEY, SMNVEV (reference sequence). CDR3 length equals 13 residues. The trim removed 8 bases at V and 2 bases at J, leaving 1 base unmatched. The CDR3 spells CASGQGTGNTIYF. Here the CDR3 DNA reads TGTGCCAGCGGACAGGGGACTGGAAACACCATATATTTT.

The chain couples TRBV9 to TRBJ1-2, with D tentatively TRBD1 (5 bases). Germline values: CDR1 SGDLS, CDR2 YYNGEE. V dropped 4 bases and J dropped 0 bases, with 10 bases sitting between them. The CDR3 runs to 14 residues. DNA of the CDR3: TGTGCCAGCAGCACTCAGGGAGCTAACTATGGCTACACCTTC. This codes for CASSTQGANYGYTF.

The chain combines TRBV19 with TRBJ2-3, with 9 bases that match TRBD2. CDR3 length: 17 amino acids. V was pared by 6 bases and J by 4 bases, with 14 bases of the junction left unmatched. Germline V gene data show CDR1 as LNHDA and CDR2 as SQIVND (reference sequence). The CDR3 sequence: CASSPQGGLAPSDTQYF. The CDR3 bases are TGTGCCAGTAGCCCTCAGGGGGGACTAGCTCCTTCAGATACGCAGTATTTT.

The genes are TRBV7-8 and TRBJ2-3; D is ambiguous. The germline gives CDR1 SGHVS, CDR2 FQNEAQ. Between the trimmed V and J ends, which lost 7 bases and 0 bases, there was a span of 11 bases. The CDR3 is 14 amino acids. The CDR3 DNA is TGTGCCAGCACCCCAGCGCCGAGCACAGATACGCAGTATTTT. This gives the protein CASTPAPSTDTQYF.

The chain employs TRBV7-2 and TRBJ2-1, with D hard to call. Trimming took 0 bases from V and 1 from J, leaving 7 bases between them. Germline lookup yields CDR1 SGHTA and CDR2 FQGNSA. CDR3 length: 15 residues. Here the CDR3 reads CASSLAEASYNEQFF. CDR3 sequence (DNA): TGTGCCAGCAGCTTAGCAGAGGCTTCCTACAATGAGCAGTTCTTC.

This rearrangement joins TRBV4-3 to TRBJ2-1; a possible D gene is TRBD1 (6 bases). The CDR3 is made up of 13 amino acids. V gave up 5 bases and J gave up 7 bases, with 12 bases separating them. Germline V gene sequence: CDR1 LGHNA, CDR2 YSLEER. The CDR3 region has the DNA TGCGCCAGCAGCTACATTACAGGGAATGAGCAGTTCTTC. It translates to CASSYITGNEQFF.

V usage is TRBV7-6 and J usage is TRBJ2-3, with 8 bases lining up with TRBD2. CDR3 length: 15 residues. Germline CDR1 and CDR2: SGHVS and FNYEAQ. V gave up 5 bases and J gave up 2 bases; unmatched junction bases: 6. The CDR3, as DNA: TGTGCCAGCAGCCGCCGGACTAGCTCCACAGATACGCAGTATTTT. Translated, it gives CASSRRTSSTDTQYF.

The gene calls are TRBV5-6 and TRBJ2-7, with 9 bases fitting TRBD1. J lost 4 bases, V lost 2 bases, and 13 bases had no gene match. This CDR3 is built from 17 residues. The germline V gene encodes CDR1 SGHDT and CDR2 YYEEEE. CDR3 DNA sequence: TGTGCCAGCAGCTTTTCCCAAAACAGGGGGCGCGGGTACGAGCAGTACTTC. It yields the protein CASSFSQNRGRGYEQYF.

V and J are TRBV14 and TRBJ2-7; D is possibly TRBD2 (6 bases). The germline V and J ends were trimmed by 8 bases and 5 bases, with 16 bases remaining between them. The CDR3 runs 13 residues. Germline V CDR1 and CDR2: SGHDN, FVKESK. The CDR3 nucleotides are TGTGCCAGCCGTCCCCCTGGGGGGAACGAGCAGTACTTC. Its protein product is CASRPPGGNEQYF.

The rearrangement joins TRBV7-9 to TRBJ1-4; perhaps TRBD1 as D (5 bases). Germline CDR1 SEHNR, CDR2 FQNEAQ (reference sequence). Trimming removed 5 bases from V and 7 bases from J, with 17 bases in between. The CDR3 consists of 15 residues. The CDR3: CASSRPEGRGEKLFF. Written as DNA, the CDR3 is TGTGCCAGCAGCCGCCCGGAGGGGAGGGGTGAAAAACTGTTTTTT.

This chain uses TRBV10-1 with TRBJ2-3; 11 bases fit TRBD2. This CDR3 comprises 18 residues. The V and J ends lost 6 bases and 5 bases, in that order; junction bases with no gene match: 16. Looked up from germline, CDR1 is WNHNN and CDR2 is SYGVQD (reference sequence). The CDR3 spells CASSPTSGSRDPRDTQYF. CDR3 DNA: TGCGCCAGCAGCCCCACTAGCGGGAGTAGGGATCCGAGAGATACGCAGTATTTT.

The chain links TRBV7-9 to TRBJ2-7; D uncertain. This CDR3 region has 12 residues. V lost 2 bases to trimming and J lost 3 bases, with 5 bases between them. Germline CDR1 reads SEHNR; CDR2 reads FQNEAQ (reference sequence). CDR3 DNA sequence: TGTGCCAGCAGCTTACCCTTCTACGAGCAGTACTTC. Protein product: CASSLPFYEQYF.

This clone was observed once. The chain couples TRBV4-3 to TRBJ2-1; 10 nucleotides match TRBD1. CDR3 length equals 19 residues. CDR1 and CDR2 from the germline V gene are LGHNA and YSLEER. V lost 0 bases to trimming and J lost 7 bases; unmatched junction nucleotides: 15. DNA of the CDR3: TGCGCCAGCAGCCAAGAAGGGGTACCAGGACAGGGGGAATGGAATGAGCAGTTCTTC. Protein product: CASSQEGVPGQGEWNEQFF.